This T cell receptor (beta chain) is from a study of regulatory T cells in long-lasting Graves disease. Study-level points and caveats: The study found TRBV28, TRBJ1-2 and TRBJ2-5 favored in persistent disease. Persistent Graves' patients had lower TCR diversity than newly diagnosed ones.

Time point here: persistent/refractory GD, antithyroid drugs over 5 years with positive TRAb. Preparation of the TCR library used RNA extracted from PBMCs. Patients were from an endocrinology department in Xi'an, China. This clonotype was picked up a small number of times. What it recognizes is unknown. V was trimmed by 7 bases and J by 1 base, leaving 23 bases between them. The CDR3 extends over 16 amino acids. Germline V gene sequence: CDR1 SQVTM, CDR2 ANQGSEA. Researchers made TCR beta libraries by using iRepertoire HTBI primers and running Arm-PCR on CDR3 regions. MiXCR was run by TCRdb on the multiplex PCR reads, yielding one entry per CDR3 protein. The sample lists around 300,000 distinct CDR3 sequences, around 21% occurring once.

V usage is TRBV29-1 and J usage is TRBJ2-7; D is possibly TRBD1 or TRBD2 (5 bases each). The sequence derives from a female donor with Graves disease. The input for sequencing was peripheral blood mononuclear cells (PBMCs), taken when the disease was refractory, from a patient treated with antithyroid drugs. As DNA, the CDR3 is TGCAGCGCCAGAACCATTACTAGGGGATTTTCCTACGAGCAGTACTTC. Its translation: CSARTITRGFSYEQYF.